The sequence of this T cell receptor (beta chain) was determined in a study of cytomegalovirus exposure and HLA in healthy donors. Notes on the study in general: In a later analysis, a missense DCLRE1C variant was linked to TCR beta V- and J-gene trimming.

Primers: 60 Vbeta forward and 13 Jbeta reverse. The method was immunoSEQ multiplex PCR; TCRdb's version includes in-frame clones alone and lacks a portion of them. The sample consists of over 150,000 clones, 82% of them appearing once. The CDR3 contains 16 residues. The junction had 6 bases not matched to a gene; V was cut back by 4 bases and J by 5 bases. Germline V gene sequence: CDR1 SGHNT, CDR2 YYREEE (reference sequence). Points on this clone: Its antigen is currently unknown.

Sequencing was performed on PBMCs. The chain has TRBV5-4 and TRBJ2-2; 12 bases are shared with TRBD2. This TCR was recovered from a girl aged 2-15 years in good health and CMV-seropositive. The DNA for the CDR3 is TGTGCCAGCAGCCCCGGACTAGCGGGACAAACCGGGGAGCTGTTTTTT. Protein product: CASSPGLAGQTGELFF.